This T cell receptor beta chain was captured in a study of T cell responses to AZD1222 COVID-19 vaccine. The CDR3 is made up of 15 amino acids. Germline assignment: CDR1 SNHLY and CDR2 FYNNEI. The V end was cut by 2 bases, the J end by 0 bases, with 8 bases between. Pooling covered second doses at about 4 or about 12 weeks. The method was immunoSEQ multiplex PCR; TCRdb's version includes in-frame clones alone and lacks a portion of them. This table holds around 140,000 clones, 90% to 95% found once. V gene TRBV2 combines with J gene TRBJ1-5, with D hard to call. The specimen was peripheral blood, collected 28 days after the second AZD1222 dose. The TCR originated in an adult who received the AZD1222 COVID-19 vaccine. The CDR3 region has the DNA TGTGCCAGCAGTGAATGGAGGGATAGCAATCAGCCCCAGCATTTT. Translation gives CASSEWRDSNQPQHF. The whole variable domain, filled in from reference TRBV2 and TRBJ1-5, reads EPEVTQTPSHQVTQMGQEVILRCVPISNHLYFYWYRQILGQKVEFLVSFYNNEISEKSEIFDDQFSVERPDGSNFTLKIRSTKLEDSAMYFCASSEWRDSNQPQHFGDGTRLSIL.